This TCR beta chain was retrieved from a study of blood T cell repertoires in COVID-19. The V end lost 1 base, the J end lost 8 bases, and 19 bases lay between the germline ends. CDR1 SGHRS and CDR2 YFSETQ come from the germline V gene. The CDR3 totals 16 residues. Only in-frame clones appear in the TCRdb table, and some are missing; sequencing was by immunoSEQ multiplex PCR. The sample lists some 150,000 clones, around 86% occurring once. This clonotype was obtained from a man aged 50-59 years with active COVID-19. This chain joins TRBV5-1 and TRBJ2-1, with D maybe TRBD1 (6 bases). The sequenced sample was peripheral blood. DNA for the CDR3: TGCGCCAGCAGCTTGTTAGGGACACGGGTTATGGATGAGCAGTTCTTC. Encoded protein: CASSLLGTRVMDEQFF.